This is a list of T cell receptor beta chains from one sample in a study of blood T cell repertoires in COVID-19. Here immunoSEQ multiplex PCR was the method, and the copy in TCRdb shows in-frame clones only, minus some. The data contain about 220,000 clones, less than 90% of them singletons. The specimen was PBMCs or T cells enriched from blood (not recorded which). The receptors were gathered from a woman in her 30s who had recovered from COVID-19. Both conserved end residues are part of each CDR3. The D gene is left open where the match is weak. Clone size is shown for a subset of rows, as once, few, many or a class of expanded clone.

V gene: TRBV11-2; J gene: TRBJ1-1; CDR3 length: 13; D gene: .; clone size: .; CDR3 protein: CASSLDLPTEAFF; CDR3 DNA: TGTGCCAGCAGCTTAGATCTCCCTACTGAAGCTTTCTTT
V gene: TRBV5-1; J gene: TRBJ1-1; CDR3 length: 13; D gene: .; clone size: once; CDR3 protein: CASSQKGDTEAFF; CDR3 DNA: TGCGCCAGCAGCCAGAAGGGGGATACTGAAGCTTTCTTT
V gene: TRBV27; J gene: TRBJ1-1; CDR3 length: 16; D gene: TRBD1; clone size: .; CDR3 protein: CASSWTQTGEGTEAFF; CDR3 DNA: TGTGCCAGCAGTTGGACTCAGACAGGGGAAGGGACTGAAGCTTTCTTT
V gene: TRBV27; J gene: TRBJ1-4; CDR3 length: 17; D gene: TRBD1; clone size: .; CDR3 protein: CASMPDRAPATNEKLFF; CDR3 DNA: TGTGCCAGCATGCCTGACAGGGCTCCTGCAACTAATGAAAAACTGTTTTTT
V gene: TRBV10-3; J gene: TRBJ2-3; CDR3 length: 14; D gene: TRBD1; clone size: .; CDR3 protein: CAITPGQPADTQYF; CDR3 DNA: TGTGCCATCACACCGGGACAGCCTGCAGATACGCAGTATTTT
V gene: TRBV27; J gene: TRBJ1-1; CDR3 length: 14; D gene: .; clone size: .; CDR3 protein: CASSLFGTRIEAFF; CDR3 DNA: TGTGCCAGCAGTTTGTTCGGGACACGGATTGAAGCTTTCTTT
V gene: TRBV7-2; J gene: TRBJ1-1; CDR3 length: 13; D gene: .; clone size: .; CDR3 protein: CASSQGHLTEAFF; CDR3 DNA: TGTGCCAGCAGCCAGGGACACCTGACTGAAGCTTTCTTT
V gene: TRBV2; J gene: TRBJ2-7; CDR3 length: 14; D gene: TRBD2; clone size: .; CDR3 protein: CASRLSGGSYEQYF; CDR3 DNA: TGTGCCAGCAGGCTCAGCGGGGGCTCCTACGAGCAGTACTTC
V gene: TRBV4-2; J gene: TRBJ2-7; CDR3 length: 15; D gene: TRBD2; clone size: .; CDR3 protein: CASSQEAGGLYEQYF; CDR3 DNA: TGTGCCAGCAGCCAAGAGGCGGGGGGCCTTTACGAGCAGTACTTC
V gene: TRBV7-9; J gene: TRBJ1-2; CDR3 length: 16; D gene: .; clone size: .; CDR3 protein: CASSFPFELPLYGYTF; CDR3 DNA: TGTGCCAGCAGCTTTCCCTTTGAACTCCCCCTCTATGGCTACACCTTC
V gene: TRBV28; J gene: TRBJ1-6; CDR3 length: 14; D gene: .; clone size: .; CDR3 protein: CASRDSLKNSPLHF; CDR3 DNA: TGTGCCAGCAGGGACTCTCTGAAGAATTCACCCCTCCACTTT
V gene: TRBV3-1/TRBV3-2; J gene: TRBJ1-2; CDR3 length: 14; D gene: .; clone size: .; CDR3 protein: CASSQVGGDYGYTF; CDR3 DNA: TGTGCCAGCAGCCAAGTGGGTGGAGACTATGGCTACACCTTC
V gene: TRBV10-3; J gene: TRBJ2-2; CDR3 length: 16; D gene: .; clone size: .; CDR3 protein: CAISQGMGMGTGELFF; CDR3 DNA: TGTGCCATCAGTCAGGGAATGGGGATGGGCACCGGGGAGCTGTTTTTT
V gene: TRBV4-3; J gene: TRBJ2-6; CDR3 length: 19; D gene: TRBD2; clone size: .; CDR3 protein: CASSQELLAGGSGANVLTF; CDR3 DNA: TGCGCCAGCAGCCAAGAGCTACTAGCGGGGGGTTCAGGGGCCAACGTCCTGACTTTC
V gene: TRBV7-9; J gene: TRBJ1-1; CDR3 length: 15; D gene: TRBD1; clone size: .; CDR3 protein: CASSLAQGENTEAFF; CDR3 DNA: TGTGCCAGCAGCTTAGCGCAGGGGGAAAACACTGAAGCTTTCTTT
V gene: TRBV27; J gene: TRBJ2-5; CDR3 length: 13; D gene: .; clone size: .; CDR3 protein: CASSIHRAETQYF; CDR3 DNA: TGTGCCAGCAGTATCCACAGGGCGGAGACCCAGTACTTC
V gene: TRBV19; J gene: TRBJ1-6; CDR3 length: 15; D gene: .; clone size: .; CDR3 protein: CASSNPGKRNSPLHF; CDR3 DNA: TGTGCCAGTAGTAATCCAGGGAAACGGAATTCACCCCTCCACTTT
V gene: TRBV9; J gene: TRBJ2-5; CDR3 length: 15; D gene: TRBD1; clone size: once; CDR3 protein: CASSVGGQGRETQYF; CDR3 DNA: TGTGCCAGCAGCGTAGGGGGACAGGGGAGGGAGACCCAGTACTTC
V gene: TRBV6-5; J gene: TRBJ2-5; CDR3 length: 13; D gene: .; clone size: .; CDR3 protein: CASTLQGFETQYF; CDR3 DNA: TGTGCCAGCACCCTCCAGGGTTTCGAGACCCAGTACTTC
V gene: TRBV9; J gene: TRBJ2-3; CDR3 length: 18; D gene: TRBD2; clone size: .; CDR3 protein: CASSDSKLAGGPWSTQYF; CDR3 DNA: TGTGCCAGCAGCGACTCCAAACTAGCGGGGGGGCCGTGGAGTACGCAGTATTTT